The rows below give T cell receptor beta chains drawn from one sample of a study of Tregs in tolerant kidney transplant recipients. The repertoire was sequenced with immunoSEQ multiplex PCR; TCRdb's copy has only in-frame clones and lacks some. The profile shows roughly 3,900 clones, roughly 85% of them singletons. This specimen was Tregs from blood, taken before the transplant. All receptors come from a human donor who received a combined kidney and bone marrow transplant. The CDR3 runs from the conserved cysteine through the conserved F or W. A D gene is named only where the DNA matches it firmly. Rows may omit the clone size; those that give it use once, few, many or a size class.

j_call: TRBJ2-1; v_call: TRBV7-3; d_call: TRBD2; clone_size: .; cdr3_length: 15; cdr3_nt: TGTGCCAGCAGCCTTACTAGCGGGAGCGGCAATGAGCAGTTCTTC; cdr3_aa: CASSLTSGSGNEQFF
j_call: TRBJ2-5; v_call: TRBV19; d_call: .; clone_size: .; cdr3_length: 14; cdr3_nt: TGTGCCAGTAGTATATCTAGTTCCGGGGAGACCCAGTACTTC; cdr3_aa: CASSISSSGETQYF
j_call: TRBJ2-5; v_call: TRBV6-1; d_call: TRBD1; clone_size: .; cdr3_length: 15; cdr3_nt: TGTGCCAGCAGAACGGGACAGGGGTTAGGAGAGACCCAGTACTTC; cdr3_aa: CASRTGQGLGETQYF
j_call: TRBJ2-1; v_call: TRBV6-6; d_call: .; clone_size: .; cdr3_length: 13; cdr3_nt: TGTGCCAGCAGTTACTCGTCTGACTTGGAGCAGTTCTTC; cdr3_aa: CASSYSSDLEQFF
j_call: TRBJ2-7; v_call: TRBV4-2; d_call: TRBD1; clone_size: .; cdr3_length: 15; cdr3_nt: TGTGCCAGCAGCCAAGGTTGGGACAGTACCTACGAGCAGTACTTC; cdr3_aa: CASSQGWDSTYEQYF
j_call: TRBJ2-1; v_call: TRBV2; d_call: TRBD2; clone_size: .; cdr3_length: 14; cdr3_nt: TGTGCCAGCAGTTCTAGACTAGCGGGGATTGAGCAGTTCTTC; cdr3_aa: CASSSRLAGIEQFF
j_call: TRBJ1-1; v_call: TRBV27; d_call: TRBD1; clone_size: .; cdr3_length: 16; cdr3_nt: TGTGCCAGCAGTTTGAAGCAGGGGGGAATGAACACTGAAGCTTTCTTT; cdr3_aa: CASSLKQGGMNTEAFF
j_call: TRBJ1-2; v_call: TRBV30; d_call: .; clone_size: .; cdr3_length: 11; cdr3_nt: TGTGCCTGGAGTGTACTGTCCGCAACCACCTTC; cdr3_aa: CAWSVLSATTF
j_call: TRBJ2-1; v_call: TRBV21-1; d_call: .; clone_size: .; cdr3_length: 15; cdr3_nt: TGTGCCAGCAGCGGCCGGGACAGGGGATACAATGAGCAGTTCTTC; cdr3_aa: CASSGRDRGYNEQFF
j_call: TRBJ1-1; v_call: TRBV2; d_call: TRBD1; clone_size: .; cdr3_length: 14; cdr3_nt: TGTGCCAGCAGCGGGGGACAGCAAGACACTGAAGCTTTCTTT; cdr3_aa: CASSGGQQDTEAFF
j_call: TRBJ1-2; v_call: TRBV6-5; d_call: .; clone_size: few; cdr3_length: 13; cdr3_nt: TGTGCCAGCAGTTCCGGGACAAACTATGGCTACACCTTC; cdr3_aa: CASSSGTNYGYTF
j_call: TRBJ2-7; v_call: TRBV19; d_call: .; clone_size: few; cdr3_length: 16; cdr3_nt: TGTGCCAGTAGTCCCGTTGGGCACAGGCCATACTACGAGCAGTACTTC; cdr3_aa: CASSPVGHRPYYEQYF
j_call: TRBJ2-3; v_call: TRBV28; d_call: TRBD1; clone_size: .; cdr3_length: 23; cdr3_nt: TGTGCCAGCAGTTTTGTATTTGGGACAGGGGGGACCCTAACGGGCTCTAGCACAGATACGCAGTATTTT; cdr3_aa: CASSFVFGTGGTLTGSSTDTQYF
j_call: TRBJ2-5; v_call: TRBV7-9; d_call: TRBD2; clone_size: .; cdr3_length: 15; cdr3_nt: TGTGCCAGCAGCTCCGAACAACTAGCGCAAGAGACCCAGTACTTC; cdr3_aa: CASSSEQLAQETQYF
j_call: TRBJ2-3; v_call: TRBV11-2; d_call: .; clone_size: .; cdr3_length: 18; cdr3_nt: TGTGCCAGCAGCCGACGAACGGGGCTAGCGATAAGCACAGATACGCAGTATTTT; cdr3_aa: CASSRRTGLAISTDTQYF
j_call: TRBJ1-2; v_call: TRBV1; d_call: .; clone_size: few; cdr3_length: 14; cdr3_nt: TGCACCAGCAGCCTCTACGGGACAGGGGATGGCTACACCTTC; cdr3_aa: CTSSLYGTGDGYTF
j_call: TRBJ2-7; v_call: TRBV7-9; d_call: .; clone_size: .; cdr3_length: 15; cdr3_nt: TGTGCCAGCAGCCCCAGCTGGTGGGCTACCTACGAGCAGTACTTC; cdr3_aa: CASSPSWWATYEQYF
j_call: TRBJ2-1; v_call: TRBV5-5; d_call: .; clone_size: .; cdr3_length: 15; cdr3_nt: TGTGCCAGCAGCTTGGGAGCAGCGGAATACAATGAGCAGTTCTTC; cdr3_aa: CASSLGAAEYNEQFF
j_call: TRBJ2-7; v_call: TRBV11-3; d_call: .; clone_size: .; cdr3_length: 16; cdr3_nt: TGTGCCAGCAGCTTAGAAGGGGACGGAGGGACCTACGAGCAGTACTTC; cdr3_aa: CASSLEGDGGTYEQYF
j_call: TRBJ1-5; v_call: TRBV6-6; d_call: .; clone_size: .; cdr3_length: 12; cdr3_nt: TGTGCCAGCAGTCCCTGGGGGGGGCCCCAGCATTTT; cdr3_aa: CASSPWGGPQHF
j_call: TRBJ2-2; v_call: TRBV6-6; d_call: TRBD1; clone_size: .; cdr3_length: 15; cdr3_nt: TGTGCCAGCAGTTATGAGGGGGCTGGCACCGGGGAGCTGTTTTTT; cdr3_aa: CASSYEGAGTGELFF